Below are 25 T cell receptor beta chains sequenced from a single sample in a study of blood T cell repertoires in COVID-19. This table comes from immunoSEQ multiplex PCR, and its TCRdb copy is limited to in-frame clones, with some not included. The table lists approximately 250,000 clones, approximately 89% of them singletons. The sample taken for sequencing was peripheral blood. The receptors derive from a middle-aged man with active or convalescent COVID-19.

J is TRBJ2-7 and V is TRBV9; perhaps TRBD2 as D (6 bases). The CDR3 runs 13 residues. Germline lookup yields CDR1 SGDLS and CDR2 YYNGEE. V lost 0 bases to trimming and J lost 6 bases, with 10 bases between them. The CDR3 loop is CASSVGIGSEQYF. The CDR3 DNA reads TGTGCCAGCAGCGTAGGGATCGGGAGCGAGCAGTACTTC.

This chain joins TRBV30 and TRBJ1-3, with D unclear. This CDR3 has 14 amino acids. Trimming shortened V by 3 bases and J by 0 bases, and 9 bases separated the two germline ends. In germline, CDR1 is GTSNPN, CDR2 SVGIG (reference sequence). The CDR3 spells CAWSGGVSGNTIYF. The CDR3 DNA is TGTGCCTGGAGCGGAGGAGTCTCTGGAAACACCATATATTTT.

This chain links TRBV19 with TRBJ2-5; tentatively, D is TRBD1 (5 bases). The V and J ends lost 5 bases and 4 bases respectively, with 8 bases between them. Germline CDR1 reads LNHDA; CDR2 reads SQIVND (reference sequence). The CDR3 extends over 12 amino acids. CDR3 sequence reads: CASSPDTETQYF. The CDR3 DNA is TGTGCCAGTAGTCCGGACACAGAGACCCAGTACTTC.

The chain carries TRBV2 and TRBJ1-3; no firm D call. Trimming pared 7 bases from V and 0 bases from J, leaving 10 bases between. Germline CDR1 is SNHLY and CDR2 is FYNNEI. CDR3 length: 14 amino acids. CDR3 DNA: TGTGCCAGCACCGGCGGAGTCTCTGGAAACACCATATATTTT. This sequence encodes CASTGGVSGNTIYF.

The CDR3 coding sequence is TGTGCCAGTAGTATAGCGGGGAACACCGGGGAGCTGTTTTTT. Its protein is CASSIAGNTGELFF. This chain uses TRBV19 with TRBJ2-2; no clear D gene. Germline V gives CDR1 LNHDA, CDR2 SQIVND (reference sequence). V dropped 1 base and J dropped 1 base, with 4 bases sitting between them. This CDR3 is built from 14 residues.

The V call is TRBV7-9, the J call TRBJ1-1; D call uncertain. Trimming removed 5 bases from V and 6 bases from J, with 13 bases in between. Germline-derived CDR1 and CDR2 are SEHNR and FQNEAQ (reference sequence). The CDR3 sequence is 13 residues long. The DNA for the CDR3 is TGTGCCAGCAGCGAGGTGGGGAGCTCTGAAGCTTTCTTT. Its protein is CASSEVGSSEAFF.

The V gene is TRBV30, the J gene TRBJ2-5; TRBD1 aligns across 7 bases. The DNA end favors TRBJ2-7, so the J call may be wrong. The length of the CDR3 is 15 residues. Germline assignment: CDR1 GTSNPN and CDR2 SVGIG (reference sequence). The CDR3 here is CAWTPKQGIGYEQYF. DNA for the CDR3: TGTGCCTGGACTCCGAAACAGGGGATCGGCTACGAGCAGTACTTC.

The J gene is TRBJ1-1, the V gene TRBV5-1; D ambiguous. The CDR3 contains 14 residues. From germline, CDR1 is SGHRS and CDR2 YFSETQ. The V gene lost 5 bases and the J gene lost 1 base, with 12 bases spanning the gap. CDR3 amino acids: CASRINSQNTEAFF. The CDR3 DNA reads TGCGCCAGCAGAATTAACAGTCAGAACACTGAAGCTTTCTTT.

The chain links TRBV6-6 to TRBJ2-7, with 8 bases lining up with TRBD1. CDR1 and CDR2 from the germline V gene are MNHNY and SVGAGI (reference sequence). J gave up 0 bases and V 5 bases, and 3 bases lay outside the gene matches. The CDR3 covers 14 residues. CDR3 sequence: CASSKGTGSYEQYF. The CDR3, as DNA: TGTGCCAGCAGTAAGGGGACAGGCTCCTACGAGCAGTACTTC.

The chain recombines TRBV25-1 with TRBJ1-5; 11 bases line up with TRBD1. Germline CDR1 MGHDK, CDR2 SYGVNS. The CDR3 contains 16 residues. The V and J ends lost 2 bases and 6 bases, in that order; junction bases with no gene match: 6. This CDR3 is CASSEPGQGAGQPQHF. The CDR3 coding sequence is TGTGCCAGCAGTGAACCAGGACAGGGGGCGGGTCAGCCCCAGCATTTT.

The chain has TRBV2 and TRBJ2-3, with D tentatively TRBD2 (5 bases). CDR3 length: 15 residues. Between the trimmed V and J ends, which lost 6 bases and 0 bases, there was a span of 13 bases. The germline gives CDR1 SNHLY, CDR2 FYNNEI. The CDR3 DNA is TGTGCCAGCAGGTTTGAGGGATCTAGCACAGATACGCAGTATTTT. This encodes CASRFEGSSTDTQYF.

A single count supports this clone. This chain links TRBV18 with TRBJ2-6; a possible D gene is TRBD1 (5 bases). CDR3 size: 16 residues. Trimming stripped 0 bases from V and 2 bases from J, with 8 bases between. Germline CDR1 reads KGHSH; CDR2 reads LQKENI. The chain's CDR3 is CASSPPGRAGANVLTF. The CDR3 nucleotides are TGTGCCAGCTCACCACCGGGCAGGGCTGGGGCCAACGTCCTGACTTTC.

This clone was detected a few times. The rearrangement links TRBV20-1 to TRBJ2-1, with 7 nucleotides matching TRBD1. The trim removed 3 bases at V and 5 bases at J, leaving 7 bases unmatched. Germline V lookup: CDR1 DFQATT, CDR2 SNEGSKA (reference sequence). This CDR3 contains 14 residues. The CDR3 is CSASQPGQNNEQFF. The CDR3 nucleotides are TGCAGTGCTAGTCAGCCGGGACAGAACAATGAGCAGTTCTTC.

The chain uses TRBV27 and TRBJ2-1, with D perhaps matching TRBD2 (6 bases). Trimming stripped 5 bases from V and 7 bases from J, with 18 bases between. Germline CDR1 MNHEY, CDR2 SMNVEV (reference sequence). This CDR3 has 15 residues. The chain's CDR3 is CASSAPGLLQNEQFF. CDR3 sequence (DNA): TGTGCCAGCAGTGCCCCGGGACTTCTCCAGAATGAGCAGTTCTTC.

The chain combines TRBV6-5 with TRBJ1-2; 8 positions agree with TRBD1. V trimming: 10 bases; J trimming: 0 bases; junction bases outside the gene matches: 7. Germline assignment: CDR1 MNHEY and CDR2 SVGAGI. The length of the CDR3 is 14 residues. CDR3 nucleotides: TGTGCCACTCCCGGACAGGGCCCTAACTATGGCTACACCTTC. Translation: CATPGQGPNYGYTF.

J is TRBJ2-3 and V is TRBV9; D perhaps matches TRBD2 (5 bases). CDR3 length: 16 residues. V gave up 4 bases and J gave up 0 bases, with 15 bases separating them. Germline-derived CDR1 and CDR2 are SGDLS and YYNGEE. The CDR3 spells CASSTTTAVSTDTQYF. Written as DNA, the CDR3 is TGTGCCAGCAGCACAACCACAGCGGTTAGCACAGATACGCAGTATTTT.

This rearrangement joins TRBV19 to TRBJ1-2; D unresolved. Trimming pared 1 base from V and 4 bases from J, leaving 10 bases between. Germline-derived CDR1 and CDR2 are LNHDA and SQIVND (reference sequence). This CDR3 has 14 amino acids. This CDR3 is CASSIGGPSYGYTF. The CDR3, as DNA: TGTGCCAGTAGTATAGGTGGGCCTTCCTATGGCTACACCTTC.

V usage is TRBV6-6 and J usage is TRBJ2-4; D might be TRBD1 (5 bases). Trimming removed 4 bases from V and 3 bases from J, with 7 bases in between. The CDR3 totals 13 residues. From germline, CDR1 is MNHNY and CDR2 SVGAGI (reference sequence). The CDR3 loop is CASSLTVKNIQYF. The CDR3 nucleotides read TGTGCCAGCAGTTTGACAGTCAAAAACATTCAGTACTTC.

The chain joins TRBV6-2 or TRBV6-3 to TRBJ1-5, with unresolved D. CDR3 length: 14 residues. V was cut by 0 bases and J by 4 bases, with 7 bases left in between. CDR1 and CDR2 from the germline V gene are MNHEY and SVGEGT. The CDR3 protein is CASSYSSANQPQHF. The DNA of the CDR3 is TGTGCCAGCAGTTACTCGAGCGCTAATCAGCCCCAGCATTTT.

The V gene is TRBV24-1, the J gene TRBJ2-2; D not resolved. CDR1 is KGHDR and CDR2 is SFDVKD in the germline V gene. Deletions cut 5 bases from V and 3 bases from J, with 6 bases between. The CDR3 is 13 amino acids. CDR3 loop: CATSGPDTGELFF. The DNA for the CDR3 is TGTGCCACCAGTGGGCCCGACACCGGGGAGCTGTTTTTT.

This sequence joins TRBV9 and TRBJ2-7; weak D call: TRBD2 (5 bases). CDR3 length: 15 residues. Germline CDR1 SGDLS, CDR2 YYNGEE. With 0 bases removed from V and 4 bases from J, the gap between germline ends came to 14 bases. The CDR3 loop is CASSVGVWGEYEQYF. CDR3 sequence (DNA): TGTGCCAGCAGCGTAGGGGTATGGGGAGAGTACGAGCAGTACTTC.

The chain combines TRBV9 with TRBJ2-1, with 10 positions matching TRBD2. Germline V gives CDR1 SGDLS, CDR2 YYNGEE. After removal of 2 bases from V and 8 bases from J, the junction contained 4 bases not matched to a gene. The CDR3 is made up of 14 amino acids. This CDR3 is CASSVGLARDEQFF. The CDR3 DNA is TGTGCCAGCAGCGTGGGACTAGCGAGGGATGAGCAGTTCTTC.

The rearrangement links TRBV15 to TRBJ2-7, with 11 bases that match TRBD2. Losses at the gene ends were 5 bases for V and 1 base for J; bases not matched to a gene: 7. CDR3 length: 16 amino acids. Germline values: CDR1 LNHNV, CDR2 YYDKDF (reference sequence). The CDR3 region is CATSARLAGPSYEQYF. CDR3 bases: TGTGCCACCAGCGCCCGACTAGCGGGACCTTCCTACGAGCAGTACTTC.

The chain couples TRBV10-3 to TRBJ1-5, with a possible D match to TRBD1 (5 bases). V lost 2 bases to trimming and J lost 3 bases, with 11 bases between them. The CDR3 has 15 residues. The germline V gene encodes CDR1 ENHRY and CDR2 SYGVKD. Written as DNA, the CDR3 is TGTGCCATCAGTGAGCAGGGCGATATCAATCAGCCCCAGCATTTT. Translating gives CAISEQGDINQPQHF.

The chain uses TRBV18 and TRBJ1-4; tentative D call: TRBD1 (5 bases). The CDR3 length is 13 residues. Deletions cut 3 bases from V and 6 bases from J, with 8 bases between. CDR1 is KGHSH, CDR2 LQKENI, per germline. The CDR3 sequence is CASSPPGDEKLFF. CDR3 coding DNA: TGTGCCAGCTCACCCCCGGGGGATGAAAAACTGTTTTTT.